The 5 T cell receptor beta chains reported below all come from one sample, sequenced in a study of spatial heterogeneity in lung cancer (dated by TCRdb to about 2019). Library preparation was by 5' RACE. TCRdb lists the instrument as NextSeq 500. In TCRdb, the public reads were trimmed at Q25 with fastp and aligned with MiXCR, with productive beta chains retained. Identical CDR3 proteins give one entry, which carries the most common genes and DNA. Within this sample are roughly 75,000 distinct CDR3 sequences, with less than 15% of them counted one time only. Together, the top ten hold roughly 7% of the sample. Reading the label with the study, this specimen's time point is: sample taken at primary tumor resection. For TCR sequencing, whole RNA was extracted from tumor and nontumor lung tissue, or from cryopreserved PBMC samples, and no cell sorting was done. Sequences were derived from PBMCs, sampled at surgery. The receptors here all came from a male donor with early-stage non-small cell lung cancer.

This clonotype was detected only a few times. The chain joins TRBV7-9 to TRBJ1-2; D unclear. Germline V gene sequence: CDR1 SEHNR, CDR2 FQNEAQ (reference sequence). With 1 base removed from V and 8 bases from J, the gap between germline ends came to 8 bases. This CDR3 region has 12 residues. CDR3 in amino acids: CASSLGSEGYTF. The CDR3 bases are TGTGCCAGCAGCTTAGGCAGCGAAGGCTACACCTTC.

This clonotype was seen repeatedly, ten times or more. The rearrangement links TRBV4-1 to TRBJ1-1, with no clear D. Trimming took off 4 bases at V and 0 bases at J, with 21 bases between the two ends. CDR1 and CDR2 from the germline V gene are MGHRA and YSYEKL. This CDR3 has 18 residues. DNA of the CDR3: TGCGCCAGCAGCCCTACGCGGCGCCCATCGCTCATGAACACTGAAGCTTTCTTT. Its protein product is CASSPTRRPSLMNTEAFF.

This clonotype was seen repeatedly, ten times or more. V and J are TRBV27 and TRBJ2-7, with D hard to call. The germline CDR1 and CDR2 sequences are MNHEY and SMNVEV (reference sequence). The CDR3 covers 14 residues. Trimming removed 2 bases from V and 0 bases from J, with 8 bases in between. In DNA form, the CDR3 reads TGTGCCAGCAGTTTAGAGCCTAGCTCCTACGAGCAGTACTTC. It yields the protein CASSLEPSSYEQYF.

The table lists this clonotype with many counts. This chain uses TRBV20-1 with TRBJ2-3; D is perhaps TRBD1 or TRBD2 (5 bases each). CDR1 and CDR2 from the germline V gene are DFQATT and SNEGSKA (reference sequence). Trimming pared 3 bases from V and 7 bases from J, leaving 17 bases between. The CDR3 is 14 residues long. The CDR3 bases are TGCAGTGCTAGGGCCCCGGGGCAGATTAATACGCAGTATTTT. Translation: CSARAPGQINTQYF.

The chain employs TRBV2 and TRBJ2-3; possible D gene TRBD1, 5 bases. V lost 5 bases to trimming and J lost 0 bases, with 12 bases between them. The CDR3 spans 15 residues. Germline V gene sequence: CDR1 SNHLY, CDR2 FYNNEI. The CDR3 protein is CASSLQGTSTDTQYF. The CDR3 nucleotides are TGTGCCAGCAGTCTTCAGGGCACTAGCACAGATACGCAGTATTTT.